These T cell receptor beta chains were read from a single sample in a study of T cells after yellow fever vaccination. Each CDR3 protein gets one entry after TCRdb re-called the 5' RACE reads with MiXCR. The sample has approximately 250,000 distinct CDR3 sequences, 6% to 8% seen once; the top ten hold about 1%. The sequencing used CD4+ T cells sorted from PBMCs, collected on the day of the yellow fever booster vaccination. Every receptor here comes from a man aged 30 to 39 who received the YFV17D yellow fever vaccine. Both conserved end residues are part of each CDR3. The order of the fields is J gene, clone size, V gene, D gene, CDR3 DNA, CDR3 protein. D genes are given only for firm matches. Size is omitted from some rows. Given values are once, few, many or a class for expanded clones.

TRBJ2-1 | many | TRBV3-1 | . | TGTGCCAGCAGCCAAGATGGGACATTTTCAGATGAGCAGTTCTTC | CASSQDGTFSDEQFF
TRBJ2-7 | many | TRBV7-2 | TRBD1 | TGTGCCAGCAGGGGCCCGGGACAGCACTACGAGCAGTACTTC | CASRGPGQHYEQYF
TRBJ2-3 | many | TRBV6-2/TRBV6-3 | . | TGTGCCAGCAGTAGAGGGATACCACTCGGGGATACGCAGTATTTT | CASSRGIPLGDTQYF
TRBJ1-1 | few | TRBV12-3/TRBV12-4 | . | TGTGCCAGCACCAAAGCGGGACAGAACACTGAAGCTTTCTTT | CASTKAGQNTEAFF
TRBJ2-4 | many | TRBV18 | . | TGTGCCAGCTCACCACCCCTGGGCACAAGAGCCAAAAACATTCAGTACTTC | CASSPPLGTRAKNIQYF
TRBJ1-1 | few | TRBV6-2/TRBV6-3 | . | TGTGCCAGCAGTTACTCGAGAGGGGTGAACACTGAAGCTTTCTTT | CASSYSRGVNTEAFF
TRBJ2-1 | . | TRBV15 | . | TGTGCCACCAGCAGAGTCCGGGCGGGGTACTCCTACAATGAGCAGTTCTTC | CATSRVRAGYSYNEQFF
TRBJ2-3 | many | TRBV28 | TRBD2 | TGTGCCAGCAGCCACCACCTTCCGGGACTAGCGGATAGCACAGATACGCAGTATTTT | CASSHHLPGLADSTDTQYF
TRBJ2-2 | few | TRBV4-3 | . | TGCGCCAGCAGCCAAGATAACCAGGCGAACACCGGGGAGCTGTTTTTT | CASSQDNQANTGELFF
TRBJ2-3 | many | TRBV7-2 | TRBD2 | TGTGCCAGTAATAGCGGGATCACAGATACGCAGTATTTT | CASNSGITDTQYF
TRBJ2-7 | few | TRBV7-9 | . | TGTGCCAGCAGCCTGGACATCTACGAGCAGTACTTC | CASSLDIYEQYF
TRBJ2-7 | few | TRBV5-1 | . | TGCGCCAGCAGCTTGGTCCGGGCCCCCTACGAGCAGTACTTC | CASSLVRAPYEQYF
TRBJ1-6 | many | TRBV21-1 | . | TGTGCCGGACCCGGGCGGGGGGCGATGGTCTATTCACCCCTCCACTTT | CAGPGRGAMVYSPLHF
TRBJ2-1 | . | TRBV5-1 | . | TGCGCCAGCAGCTCGGCGGCCCCCCCCAGTGAGCAGTTCTTC | CASSSAAPPSEQFF
TRBJ2-1 | . | TRBV24-1 | TRBD2 | TGTGCCGCCAGTGATCCCGGGACTAGCGAAAATGAGCAGTTCTTC | CAASDPGTSENEQFF
TRBJ2-2 | many | TRBV4-1 | TRBD2 | TGCGCCAGCAGCCAAGCGGCGGGGGGCTACACCGGGGAGCTGTTTTTT | CASSQAAGGYTGELFF
TRBJ2-6 | . | TRBV6-2/TRBV6-3 | . | TGTGCCGGCAGTTACTCGAGGAGGCTTCAGGGGAACCCAGCGAAGGGGGCCAACGTCCTGACTTTC | CAGSYSRRLQGNPAKGANVLTF
TRBJ1-2 | many | TRBV14 | . | TGTGCCAGCAGCCTTAGAGGCAGAGACTTCTATGGCTACACCTTC | CASSLRGRDFYGYTF
TRBJ2-2 | . | TRBV12-3/TRBV12-4 | . | TGTGCCAGCAGAAGCAGTACCGGGGAGCTGTTTTTT | CASRSSTGELFF
TRBJ2-7 | . | TRBV19 | . | TGTGCCAGTAGTATCCCAAACTCAGGTACCTACGAGCAGTACTTC | CASSIPNSGTYEQYF
TRBJ2-3 | . | TRBV20-1 | TRBD2 | TGCAGTGCTAGAACCAGAGCGGGAAGTTTCACAGATACGCAGTATTTT | CSARTRAGSFTDTQYF
TRBJ1-1 | few | TRBV14 | . | TGTGCCAGCAGCCTATACCGTGGGGTCTGGAACACTGAAGCTTTCTTT | CASSLYRGVWNTEAFF
TRBJ2-7 | many | TRBV9 | TRBD1 | TGTGCCAGCAGCATCGGACAGGGTACCTACGAGCAGTACTTC | CASSIGQGTYEQYF
TRBJ2-3 | . | TRBV11-1 | TRBD2 | TGTGCCAGCAGCTTTTGGCGGGAGAGCCTAAGTCTAACAACTAGCACAGATACGCAGTATTTT | CASSFWRESLSLTTSTDTQYF
TRBJ2-1 | . | TRBV20-1 | . | TGCAGTGCTATTCAGACTAGGAGCTCCTACAATGAGCAGTTCTTC | CSAIQTRSSYNEQFF
TRBJ1-4 | many | TRBV12-3/TRBV12-4 | TRBD1 | TGTGCCAGCGGCGGGACAGGGAATGAAAAACTGTTTTTT | CASGGTGNEKLFF
TRBJ2-1 | . | TRBV25-1 | . | TGTGCCAGCGTAGAGGACCGCTTTGGCAATGAGCATTTCTTC | CASVEDRFGNEHFF
TRBJ2-4 | many | TRBV7-2 | . | TGTGCCAGCAGCTTCGAAGGGTCCAAAAACATTCAGTACTTC | CASSFEGSKNIQYF
TRBJ2-5 | . | TRBV29-1 | . | TGCAGCGTTCGTTCCCCATATATCGGGACCCAGTACTTC | CSVRSPYIGTQYF
TRBJ2-1 | few | TRBV20-1 | TRBD2 | TGCAGTGCTAGTTCCAGCGGGGGCATCCCCAATGAGCAGTTCTTC | CSASSSGGIPNEQFF
TRBJ2-2 | . | TRBV10-3 | . | TGTGCCATCAGTGAGTCGGCTGGGGGGGCGTCCGGGGAGCTGTTTTTT | CAISESAGGASGELFF
TRBJ2-1 | many | TRBV7-9 | TRBD2 | TGTGCCAGCAGCCGACGCGGTAGCGGGAGCGAGGGCGATGAGCAGTTCTTC | CASSRRGSGSEGDEQFF
TRBJ2-2 | . | TRBV19 | . | TGTGCCAGTAGTCCGGGTAGCGTGTCGAACACCGGGGAGCTGTTTTTT | CASSPGSVSNTGELFF
TRBJ2-1 | many | TRBV3-1 | . | TGTGCCAGCAGCCAAGAAACCACAGTCCCTACTGGTGAGCAGTTCTTC | CASSQETTVPTGEQFF
TRBJ2-1 | . | TRBV7-6 | . | TGTGCCAGCAGCTTAGTTACGGGGCCCCAGTTCTTC | CASSLVTGPQFF
TRBJ2-1 | . | TRBV3-1 | TRBD2 | TGTGCCAGCGGAAAAGCCCTCCCGGGAGGGAATGAGCAGTTCTTC | CASGKALPGGNEQFF
TRBJ1-2 | few | TRBV6-5 | . | TGTGCCAGCAGTTACAGTTACAGGAGGAACTATGGCTACACCTTC | CASSYSYRRNYGYTF
TRBJ2-3 | . | TRBV18 | . | TGTGCCAGCTCACCGGCCCCCCCCACAGATACGCAGTATTTT | CASSPAPPTDTQYF
TRBJ2-1 | few | TRBV5-5 | . | TGTGCCAGCAAAAGGGACAATGAGCAGTTCTTC | CASKRDNEQFF